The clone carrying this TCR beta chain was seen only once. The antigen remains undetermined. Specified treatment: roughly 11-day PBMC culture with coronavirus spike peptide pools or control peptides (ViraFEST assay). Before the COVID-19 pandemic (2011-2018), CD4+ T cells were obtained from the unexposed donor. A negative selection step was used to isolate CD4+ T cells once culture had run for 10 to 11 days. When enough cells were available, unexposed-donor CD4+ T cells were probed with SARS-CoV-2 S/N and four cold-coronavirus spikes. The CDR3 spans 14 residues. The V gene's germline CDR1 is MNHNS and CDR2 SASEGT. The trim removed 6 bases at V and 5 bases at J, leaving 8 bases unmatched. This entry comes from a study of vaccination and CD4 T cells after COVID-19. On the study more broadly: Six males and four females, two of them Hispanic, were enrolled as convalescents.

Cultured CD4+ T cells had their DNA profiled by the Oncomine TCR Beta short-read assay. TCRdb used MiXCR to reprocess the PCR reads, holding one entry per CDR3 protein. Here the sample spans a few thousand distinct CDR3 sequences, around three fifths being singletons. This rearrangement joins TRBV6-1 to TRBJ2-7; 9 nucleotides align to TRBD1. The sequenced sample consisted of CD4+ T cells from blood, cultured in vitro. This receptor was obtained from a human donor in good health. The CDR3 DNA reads TGTGCCAGCAGGACAGGGGGTAGGGGTCACGAGCAGTACTTC. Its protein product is CASRTGGRGHEQYF.